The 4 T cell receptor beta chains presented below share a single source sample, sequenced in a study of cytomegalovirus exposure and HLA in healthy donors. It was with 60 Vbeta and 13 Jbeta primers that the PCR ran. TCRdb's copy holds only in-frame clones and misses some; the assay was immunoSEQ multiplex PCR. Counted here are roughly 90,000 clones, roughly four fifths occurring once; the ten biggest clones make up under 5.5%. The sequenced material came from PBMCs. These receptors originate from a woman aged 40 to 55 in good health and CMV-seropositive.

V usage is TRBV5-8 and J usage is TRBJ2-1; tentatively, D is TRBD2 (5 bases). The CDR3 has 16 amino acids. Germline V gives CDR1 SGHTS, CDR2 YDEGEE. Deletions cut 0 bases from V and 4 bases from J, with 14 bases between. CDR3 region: CASSLDVGGQYNEQFF. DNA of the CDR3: TGTGCCAGCAGCTTGGATGTGGGCGGGCAGTACAATGAGCAGTTCTTC.

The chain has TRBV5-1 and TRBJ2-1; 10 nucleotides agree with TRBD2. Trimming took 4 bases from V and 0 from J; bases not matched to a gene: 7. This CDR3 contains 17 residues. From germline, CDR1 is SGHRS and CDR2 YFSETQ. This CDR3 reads CASSLYASGSSYNEQFF. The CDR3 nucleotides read TGCGCCAGCAGCCTGTATGCTAGCGGGAGCTCCTACAATGAGCAGTTCTTC.

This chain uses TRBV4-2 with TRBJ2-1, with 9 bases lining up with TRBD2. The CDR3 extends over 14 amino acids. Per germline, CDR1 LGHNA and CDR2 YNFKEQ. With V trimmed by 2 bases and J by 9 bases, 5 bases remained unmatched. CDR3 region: CASSQPAGGFEQFF. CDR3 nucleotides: TGTGCCAGCAGCCAACCAGCGGGAGGATTTGAGCAGTTCTTC.

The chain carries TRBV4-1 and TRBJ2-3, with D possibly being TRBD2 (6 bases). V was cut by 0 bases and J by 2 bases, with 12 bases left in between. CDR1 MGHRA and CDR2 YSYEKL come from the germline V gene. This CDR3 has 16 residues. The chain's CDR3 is CASSQDRGITTDTQYF. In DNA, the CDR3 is TGCGCCAGCAGCCAAGATCGCGGGATCACCACAGATACGCAGTATTTT.